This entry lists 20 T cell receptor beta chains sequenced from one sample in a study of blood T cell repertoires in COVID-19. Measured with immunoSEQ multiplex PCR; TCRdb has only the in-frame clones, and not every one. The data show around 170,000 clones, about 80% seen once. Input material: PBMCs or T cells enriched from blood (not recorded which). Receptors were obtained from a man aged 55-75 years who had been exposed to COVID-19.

The CDR3 spells CASGLDSTGLYGYTF. In DNA form, the CDR3 reads TGTGCTAGTGGTTTGGACTCAACAGGGCTCTATGGCTACACCTTC. This chain connects TRBV12-5 to TRBJ1-2; tentative D call: TRBD1 (6 bases). Germline-derived CDR1 and CDR2 are LGHNT and FRNRAP. The CDR3 loop spans 15 amino acids. V was pared by 1 base and J by 4 bases, with 13 bases between.

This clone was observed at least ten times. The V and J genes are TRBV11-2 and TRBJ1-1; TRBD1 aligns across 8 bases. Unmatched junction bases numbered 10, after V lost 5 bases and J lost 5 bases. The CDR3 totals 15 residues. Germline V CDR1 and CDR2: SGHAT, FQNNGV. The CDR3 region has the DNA TGTGCCAGCAGCCAACGGCAGGGGGCGAGGACTGAAGCTTTCTTT. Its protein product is CASSQRQGARTEAFF.

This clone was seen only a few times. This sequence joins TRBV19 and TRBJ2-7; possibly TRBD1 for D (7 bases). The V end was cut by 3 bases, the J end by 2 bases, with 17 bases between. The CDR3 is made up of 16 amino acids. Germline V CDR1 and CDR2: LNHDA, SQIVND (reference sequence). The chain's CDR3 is CASSMLVSGGTYEQYF. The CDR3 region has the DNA TGTGCCAGTAGTATGCTGGTTTCAGGGGGGACCTACGAGCAGTACTTC.

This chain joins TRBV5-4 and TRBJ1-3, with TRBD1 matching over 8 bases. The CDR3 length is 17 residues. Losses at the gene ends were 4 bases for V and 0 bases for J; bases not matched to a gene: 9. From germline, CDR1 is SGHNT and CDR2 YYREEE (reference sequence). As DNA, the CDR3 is TGTGCCAGCAGCCCGGGGACAGGACTTGGCTCTGGAAACACCATATATTTT. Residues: CASSPGTGLGSGNTIYF.

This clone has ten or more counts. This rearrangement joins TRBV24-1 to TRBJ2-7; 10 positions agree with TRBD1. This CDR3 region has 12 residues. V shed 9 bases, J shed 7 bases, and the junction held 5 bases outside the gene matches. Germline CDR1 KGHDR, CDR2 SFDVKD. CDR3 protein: CATGTGAGEQYF. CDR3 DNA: TGTGCCACCGGGACAGGGGCTGGAGAGCAGTACTTC.

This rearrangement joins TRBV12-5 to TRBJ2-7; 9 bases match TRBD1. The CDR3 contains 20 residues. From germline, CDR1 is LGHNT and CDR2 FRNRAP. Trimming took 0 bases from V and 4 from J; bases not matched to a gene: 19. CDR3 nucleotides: TGTGCTAGTGGTTTGGTAGCCAGATTCCATCCGGGACAGGGAGGTTACGAGCAGTACTTC. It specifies CASGLVARFHPGQGGYEQYF.

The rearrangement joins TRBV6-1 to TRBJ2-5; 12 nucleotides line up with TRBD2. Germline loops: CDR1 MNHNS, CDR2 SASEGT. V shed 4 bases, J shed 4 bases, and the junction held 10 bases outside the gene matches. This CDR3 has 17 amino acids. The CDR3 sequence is CASSGGLAGPLGETQYF. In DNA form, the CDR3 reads TGTGCCAGCAGTGGTGGACTAGCGGGACCCCTAGGAGAGACCCAGTACTTC.

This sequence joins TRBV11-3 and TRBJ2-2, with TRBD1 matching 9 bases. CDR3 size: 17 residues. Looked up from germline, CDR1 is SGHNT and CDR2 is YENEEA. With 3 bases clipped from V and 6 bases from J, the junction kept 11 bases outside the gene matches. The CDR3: CASSFRLGTGFAGELFF. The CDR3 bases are TGTGCCAGCAGCTTTCGTCTGGGGACAGGGTTTGCCGGGGAGCTGTTTTTT.

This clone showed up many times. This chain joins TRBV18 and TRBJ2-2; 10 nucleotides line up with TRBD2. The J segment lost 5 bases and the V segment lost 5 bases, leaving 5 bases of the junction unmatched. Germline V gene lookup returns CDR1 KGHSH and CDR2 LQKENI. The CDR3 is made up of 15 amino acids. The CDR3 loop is CASSIGTSETGELFF. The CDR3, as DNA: TGTGCCAGCTCAATCGGGACTAGCGAGACCGGGGAGCTGTTTTTT.

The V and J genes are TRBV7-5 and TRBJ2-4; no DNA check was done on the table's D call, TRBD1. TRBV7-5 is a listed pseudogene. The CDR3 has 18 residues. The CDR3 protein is CVRSQEGNRGPSKNIQYF. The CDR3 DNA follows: TGTGTCAGAAGCCAAGAGGGTAACAGGGGGCCGAGCAAAAACATTCAGTACTTC.

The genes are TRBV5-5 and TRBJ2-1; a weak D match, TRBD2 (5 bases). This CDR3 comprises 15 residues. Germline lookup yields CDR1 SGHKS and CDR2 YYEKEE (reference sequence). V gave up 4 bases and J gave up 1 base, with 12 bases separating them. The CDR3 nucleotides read TGTGCCAGCAGCCCCGGGATACAATCCTACAATGAGCAGTTCTTC. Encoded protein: CASSPGIQSYNEQFF.

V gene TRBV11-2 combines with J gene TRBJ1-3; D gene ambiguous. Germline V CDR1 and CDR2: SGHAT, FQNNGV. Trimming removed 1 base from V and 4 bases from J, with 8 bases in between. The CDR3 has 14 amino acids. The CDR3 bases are TGTGCCAGCAGCTTAGGGGCAGGCGGAAACACCATATATTTT. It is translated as CASSLGAGGNTIYF.

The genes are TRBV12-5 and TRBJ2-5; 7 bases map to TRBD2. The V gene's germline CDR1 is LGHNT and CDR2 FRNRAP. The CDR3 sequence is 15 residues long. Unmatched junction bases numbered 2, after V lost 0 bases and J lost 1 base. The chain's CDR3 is CASGLVTGGQETQYF. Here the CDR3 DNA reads TGTGCTAGTGGTTTGGTAACGGGAGGCCAAGAGACCCAGTACTTC.

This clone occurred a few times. CDR3 loop: CASSALRRQTNTGELFF. DNA of the CDR3: TGTGCCAGCAGCGCCCTGCGGCGGCAAACGAACACCGGGGAGCTGTTTTTT. V usage is TRBV7-2 and J usage is TRBJ2-2; D is unclear. Trimming cost V 5 bases and J 0 bases, with 16 bases left between them. The CDR3 is 17 residues long. The germline V gene has CDR1 SGHTA and CDR2 FQGNSA.

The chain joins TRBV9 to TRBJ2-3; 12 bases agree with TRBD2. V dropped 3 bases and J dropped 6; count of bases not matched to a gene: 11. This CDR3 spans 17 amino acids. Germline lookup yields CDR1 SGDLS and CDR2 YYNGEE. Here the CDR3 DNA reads TGTGCCAGCAGCGCCCCACTAGCGGGAGGTCCCGCTGATACGCAGTATTTT. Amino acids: CASSAPLAGGPADTQYF.

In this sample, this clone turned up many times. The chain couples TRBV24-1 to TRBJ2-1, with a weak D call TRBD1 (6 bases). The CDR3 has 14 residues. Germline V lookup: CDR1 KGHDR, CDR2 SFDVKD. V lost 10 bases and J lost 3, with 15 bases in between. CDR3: CATSRGQIYNEQFF. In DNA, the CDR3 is TGTGCCACTTCGAGGGGACAAATCTACAATGAGCAGTTCTTC.

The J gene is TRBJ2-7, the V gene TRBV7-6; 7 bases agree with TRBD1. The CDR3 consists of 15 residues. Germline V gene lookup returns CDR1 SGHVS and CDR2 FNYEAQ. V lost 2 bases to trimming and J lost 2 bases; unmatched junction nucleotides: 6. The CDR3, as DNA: TGTGCCAGCAGCTTAAGAACAGGGGTTACCTACGAGCAGTACTTC. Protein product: CASSLRTGVTYEQYF.

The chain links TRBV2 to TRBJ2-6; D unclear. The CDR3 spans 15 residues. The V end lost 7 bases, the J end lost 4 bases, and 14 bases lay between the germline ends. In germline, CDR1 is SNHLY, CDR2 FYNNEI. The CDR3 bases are TGTGCCAGCAATCTAGGTGGGTCCGGGGCCAACGTCCTGACTTTC. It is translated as CASNLGGSGANVLTF.

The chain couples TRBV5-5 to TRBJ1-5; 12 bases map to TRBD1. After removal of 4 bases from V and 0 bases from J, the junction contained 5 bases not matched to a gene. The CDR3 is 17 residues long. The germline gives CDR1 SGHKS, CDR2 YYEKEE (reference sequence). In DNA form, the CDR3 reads TGTGCCAGCAGCCCCGGGACAGGGGGCTTTAGCAATCAGCCCCAGCATTTT. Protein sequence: CASSPGTGGFSNQPQHF.

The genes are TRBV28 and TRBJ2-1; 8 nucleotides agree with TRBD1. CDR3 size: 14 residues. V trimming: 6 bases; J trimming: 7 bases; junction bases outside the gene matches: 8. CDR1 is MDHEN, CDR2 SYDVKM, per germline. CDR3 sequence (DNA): TGTGCCAGCAGCCCTCCAGGGGGCACAAATGAGCAGTTCTTC. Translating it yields CASSPPGGTNEQFF. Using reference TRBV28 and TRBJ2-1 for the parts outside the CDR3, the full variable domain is DVKVTQSSRYLVKRTGEKVFLECVQDMDHENMFWYRQDPGLGLRLIYFSYDVKMKEKGDIPEGYSVSREKKERFSLILESASTNQTSMYLCASSPPGGTNEQFFGPGTRLTVL.